The 20 T cell receptor beta chains below come from one sample, sequenced in a study of T cells in Graves' hyperthyroidism and ophthalmopathy (dated by TCRdb to about 2019). Library prep was done by multiplex PCR. Sequencing was carried out with an Illumina HiSeq 2000. The TCR beta CDR3 regions were amplified from RNA transcripts. The TCR CDR3 was subjected to a first round of RT-PCR using the HTBI primer set and the Qiagen OneStep RT-PCR kit. The raw public reads went through TCRdb reprocessing: fastp at Q25, MiXCR clone calling, in-frame beta chains kept. Rows merge per CDR3 protein into single entries with the most common DNA and genes. The sample includes hundreds of thousands of distinct CDR3 sequences, with 14% to 15% observed a single time. The top ten hold 13% of the sample. The material sequenced was blood. Receptors originate from a man aged 18 to 30 with Graves' ophthalmopathy.

V gene TRBV10-3 combines with J gene TRBJ2-5; D uncertain. The CDR3 covers 13 residues. Trimming removed 2 bases from V and 5 bases from J, with 9 bases in between. The germline CDR1 and CDR2 sequences are ENHRY and SYGVKD. CDR3 DNA: TGTGCCATCAGTGAGGGCAGCTGGGAGACCCAGTACTTC. This translates into CAISEGSWETQYF.

At least ten counts were recorded for this clonotype. J is TRBJ1-2 and V is TRBV12-3 or TRBV12-4; no clear D gene. This CDR3 contains 13 residues. The V gene lost 2 bases and the J gene lost 3 bases, with 7 bases spanning the gap. Here the CDR3 DNA reads TGTGCCAGCAGTTTAAACGAGCACTATGGCTACACCTTC. This sequence encodes CASSLNEHYGYTF.

This clonotype occurred many times. CDR3 sequence (DNA): TGCGCCAGCACACCAGACAGGGTAGATGAGCAGTTCTTC. It codes for CASTPDRVDEQFF. The J gene is TRBJ2-1, the V gene TRBV5-1; 7 positions match TRBD1. Trimming at V came to 6 bases and at J to 8 bases, leaving 8 bases not matched to a gene. Germline-derived CDR1 and CDR2 are SGHRS and YFSETQ. CDR3 length equals 13 residues. Drawing the rest from reference TRBV5-1 and TRBJ2-1, the complete variable domain is KAGVTQTPRYLIKTRGQQVTLSCSPISGHRSVSWYQQTPGQGLQFLFEYFSETQRNKGNFPGRFSGRQFSNSRSEMNVSTLELGDSALYLCASTPDRVDEQFFGPGTRLTVL.

This clonotype was picked up a small number of times. With a much larger clone just one base away, this may be a read error. V and J are TRBV20-1 and TRBJ1-1, with 7 nucleotides matching TRBD1. This CDR3 comprises 16 residues. The germline V gene has CDR1 DFQATT and CDR2 SNEGSKA (reference sequence). DNA for the CDR3: TGCAGTGCTAGCTCCAATTACGACAGGGTGGCCACTGAAGCTTCCTTT. Amino acid sequence: CSASSNYDRVATEASF.

This clonotype was seen ten or more times. The chain is built from TRBV2 and TRBJ2-1, with D perhaps TRBD2 (5 bases). The CDR3 is made up of 13 amino acids. From germline, CDR1 is SNHLY and CDR2 FYNNEI. The V gene lost 8 bases and the J gene lost 10 bases, with 18 bases spanning the gap. The chain's CDR3 is CASGRTLPDEQFF. CDR3 bases: TGTGCCAGCGGTCGGACTCTCCCCGACGAGCAGTTCTTC.

This clonotype was seen ten or more times. This chain joins TRBV7-2 and TRBJ2-1, with TRBD2 as a possible D gene (7 bases). The CDR3 has 13 amino acids. Germline loops: CDR1 SGHTA, CDR2 FQGNSA. Trimming removed 6 bases at V and 7 bases at J, with 13 bases between. CDR3 amino acids: CASRRGGGNEQFF. In DNA, the CDR3 is TGTGCCAGCAGAAGGGGAGGGGGTAATGAGCAGTTCTTC.

This clonotype was seen a few times. This rearrangement joins TRBV29-1 to TRBJ2-2; weak D call: TRBD1 (5 bases). This CDR3 region has 11 residues. Per the germline V gene, CDR1 is SQVTM and CDR2 is ANQGSEA. Trimming took 3 bases from V and 7 from J, leaving 6 bases between them. In DNA, the CDR3 is TGCAGCGTTGATAGGGGCGGGGAGCTGTTTTTT. Translated, it gives CSVDRGGELFF.

This clonotype was counted at least ten times. The chain joins TRBV5-1 to TRBJ2-7; TRBD1 agrees at 7 bases. The ends lost 4 bases at V and 0 bases at J; junction bases unmatched: 4. The CDR3 spans 14 residues. In germline, CDR1 is SGHRS, CDR2 YFSETQ. The CDR3 protein is CASSHDRDSYEQYF. The CDR3 DNA sequence: TGCGCCAGCAGCCATGACAGGGACTCCTACGAGCAGTACTTC.

This clonotype showed up just a few times. A single base separates this from a much larger clone, so it may be a read error. This chain links TRBV7-9 with TRBJ1-1, with D possibly being TRBD1 (5 bases). This CDR3 spans 16 amino acids. Germline lookup yields CDR1 SEHNR and CDR2 FQNEAQ (reference sequence). CDR3 amino acids: CASSFAMGGANAEAFF. As DNA, the CDR3 is TGTGCCAGCAGCTTCGCGATGGGGGGAGCGAACGCTGAAGCTTTCTTT.

The chain carries TRBV20-1 and TRBJ2-7; 11 nucleotides line up with TRBD2. The J segment lost 0 bases and the V segment lost 2 bases, leaving 6 bases of the junction unmatched. This CDR3 contains 16 residues. CDR1 is DFQATT and CDR2 is SNEGSKA in the germline V gene (reference sequence). The CDR3 region is CSARRGLADRSYEQYF. The CDR3 bases are TGCAGTGCTAGACGGGGACTAGCGGATCGCTCCTACGAGCAGTACTTC.

The V call is TRBV6-1, the J call TRBJ1-4; D may be TRBD1 (5 bases). Germline CDR1 reads MNHNS; CDR2 reads SASEGT. V was pared by 7 bases and J by 4 bases, with 16 bases between. The CDR3 contains 15 residues. Here the CDR3 reads CASTFGGVGNEKLFF. DNA for the CDR3: TGTGCCAGCACCTTCGGGGGTGTCGGTAATGAAAAACTGTTTTTT.

This rearrangement joins TRBV6-1 to TRBJ2-7; D ambiguous. Germline CDR1 and CDR2: MNHNS and SASEGT. The CDR3 covers 15 residues. V lost 6 bases and J lost 4, with 19 bases in between. CDR3 DNA: TGTGCCAGCAGCTCCCGTTTCGGATCCGAATACGAGCAGTACTTC. As protein: CASSSRFGSEYEQYF.

This clonotype turned up a few times. This chain connects TRBV7-2 to TRBJ2-5; TRBD2 agrees at 12 bases. The CDR3 is 16 amino acids. Germline V gene sequence: CDR1 SGHTA, CDR2 FQGNSA. The trim removed 5 bases at V and 1 base at J, leaving 5 bases unmatched. The CDR3 nucleotides are TGTGCCAGCAGCGCCGGACTAGCGGGATTCCAAGAGACCCAGTACTTC. Translated, it gives CASSAGLAGFQETQYF.

This clonotype has just a few counts. This chain connects TRBV30 to TRBJ1-4; D perhaps matches TRBD1 (6 bases). The V end was cut by 4 bases, the J end by 6 bases, with 9 bases between. Germline V CDR1 and CDR2: GTSNPN, SVGIG (reference sequence). This CDR3 comprises 12 residues. This chain's CDR3 is CAWTGVDEKLFF. The CDR3 nucleotides read TGTGCCTGGACAGGGGTGGATGAAAAACTGTTTTTT.

This clonotype was counted a few times. The V and J genes are TRBV18 and TRBJ1-5; 7 positions match TRBD1. Germline-derived CDR1 and CDR2 are KGHSH and LQKENI. The CDR3 runs to 14 residues. V shed 5 bases, J shed 4 bases, and the junction held 5 bases outside the gene matches. The CDR3 reads CASSADRANQPQHF. The CDR3 DNA reads TGTGCCAGCTCAGCCGACAGGGCGAATCAGCCCCAGCATTTT.

This clonotype was found many times. The V gene is TRBV28, the J gene TRBJ2-2; D might be TRBD1 or TRBD2, each matching 5 bases. V shed 3 bases and J shed 5 bases, with 16 bases lying between them. Germline CDR1 MDHEN, CDR2 SYDVKM. The CDR3 has 16 residues. The CDR3 reads CASSFDPGTYTGELFF. DNA of the CDR3: TGTGCCAGCAGTTTTGACCCCGGGACGTATACCGGGGAGCTGTTTTTT.

This clonotype has just a few counts. The chain is built from TRBV30 and TRBJ1-3; the D is unclear. The CDR3 totals 10 residues. V dropped 0 bases and J dropped 8 bases, with 2 bases sitting between them. CDR1 is GTSNPN, CDR2 SVGIG, per germline (reference sequence). The CDR3 spells CAWSVHTIYF. CDR3 coding DNA: TGTGCCTGGAGTGTCCACACCATATATTTT.

This clonotype has at least ten counts. The rearrangement links TRBV11-3 to TRBJ2-5; 10 positions agree with TRBD1. The CDR3 is 19 residues long. In germline, CDR1 is SGHNT, CDR2 YENEEA. Trimming took 4 bases from V and 3 from J; bases not matched to a gene: 17. The CDR3 loop is CASSSWSRDRGGTEETQYF. CDR3 DNA sequence: TGTGCCAGCAGCTCCTGGTCCCGGGACAGGGGCGGAACAGAAGAGACCCAGTACTTC.

This clonotype occurred many times. The V gene is TRBV3-1, the J gene TRBJ1-1, with D unresolved. This CDR3 region has 14 residues. Germline CDR1 reads LGHDT; CDR2 reads YNNKEL (reference sequence). The ends were cut back, 4 bases at V and 3 bases at J, with 12 bases in the middle. The CDR3, as DNA: TGTGCCAGCAGCCCACGAGGGTATGACACTGAAGCTTTCTTT. Its protein is CASSPRGYDTEAFF.

The V and J genes are TRBV19 and TRBJ2-7, with TRBD1 matching 8 bases. The J segment lost 2 bases and the V segment lost 5 bases, leaving 8 bases of the junction unmatched. Germline V gives CDR1 LNHDA, CDR2 SQIVND (reference sequence). The CDR3 is made up of 15 amino acids. CDR3 nucleotides: TGTGCCAGTAGTGGAGAACAGGGGGAGACCTACGAGCAGTACTTC. Protein: CASSGEQGETYEQYF. Complete variable domain (other parts from reference TRBV19 and TRBJ2-7): DGGITQSPKYLFRKEGQNVTLSCEQNLNHDAMYWYRQDPGQGLRLIYYSQIVNDFQKGDIAEGYSVSREKKESFPLTVTSAQKNPTAFYLCASSGEQGETYEQYFGPGTRLTVT.